A single sample gave rise to the 18 T cell receptor beta chains below, sequenced in a study of CD8 T cells in ankylosing spondylitis. TCRdb reprocessed the 5' RACE reads via MiXCR and lists one record per CDR3 protein. The sample consists of 150,000 to 200,000 distinct CDR3 sequences, roughly 13% of them appearing once. The specimen was blood, either unsorted or a sorted T cell fraction (not recorded which). The receptor set was obtained from a female donor with ankylosing spondylitis or in good health (not recorded which).

This clonotype was seen more than once but under ten times. This sequence joins TRBV7-2 and TRBJ1-6, with D unresolved. The germline V and J ends were trimmed by 7 bases and 10 bases, with 20 bases remaining between them. The length of the CDR3 is 15 residues. Germline V gene sequence: CDR1 SGHTA, CDR2 FQGNSA. The CDR3 protein is CASTPTGGAASPLHF. The CDR3 DNA is TGTGCCAGCACCCCTACGGGCGGCGCAGCCTCACCCCTCCACTTT.

This clonotype was recorded at least ten times. The chain has TRBV5-1 and TRBJ2-7; D unresolved. The germline V gene encodes CDR1 SGHRS and CDR2 YFSETQ. The CDR3 has 12 residues. The ends were cut back, 4 bases at V and 7 bases at J, with 12 bases in the middle. The CDR3 DNA sequence: TGCGCCAGCAGCCAGGACCATTATGAGCAGTACTTC. Its protein product is CASSQDHYEQYF.

At least ten counts were recorded for this clonotype. The J gene is TRBJ1-1, the V gene TRBV3-1, with D uncertain. V was clipped by 0 bases and J by 1 base, with 9 bases between them. This CDR3 is 15 amino acids long. Germline V gene sequence: CDR1 LGHDT, CDR2 YNNKEL (reference sequence). The CDR3 reads CASSQDVSTNTEAFF. As DNA, the CDR3 is TGTGCCAGCAGCCAAGATGTATCCACGAACACTGAAGCTTTCTTT.

This clonotype was observed at least ten times. The genes are TRBV3-1 and TRBJ2-3, with D possibly being TRBD2 (5 bases). Germline-derived CDR1 and CDR2 are LGHDT and YNNKEL (reference sequence). CDR3 length equals 14 residues. The V end was cut by 0 bases, the J end by 5 bases, with 9 bases between. As DNA, the CDR3 is TGTGCCAGCAGCCAAGACTACGGGGTAGATACGCAGTATTTT. It codes for CASSQDYGVDTQYF.

At least ten counts were recorded for this clonotype. V and J are TRBV6-1 and TRBJ2-6, with 7 bases lining up with TRBD2. The CDR3 loop spans 16 amino acids. The V gene end was trimmed by 10 bases and the J gene end by 1 base; junction bases not matched to a gene: 10. Per germline, CDR1 MNHNS and CDR2 SASEGT. The chain's CDR3 is CATTLLGGSGANVLTF. DNA for the CDR3: TGTGCCACCACCCTACTGGGGGGGTCTGGGGCCAACGTCCTGACTTTC.

This clonotype was detected ten times or more. This rearrangement joins TRBV28 to TRBJ2-7, with 10 bases fitting TRBD1. The CDR3 covers 15 residues. V was pared by 9 bases and J by 4 bases, with 12 bases of the junction left unmatched. Germline V gene lookup returns CDR1 MDHEN and CDR2 SYDVKM. For the CDR3, the DNA is TGTGCCAGTCAGACCCCGGGACAGGGGTGGTACGAGCAGTACTTC. Protein: CASQTPGQGWYEQYF.

This clonotype was observed many times. The V gene is TRBV29-1, the J gene TRBJ2-1, with D possibly called TRBD1 or TRBD2 (7 bases each). V lost 5 bases to trimming and J lost 4 bases, with 21 bases between them. The CDR3 runs 16 residues. CDR1 is SQVTM and CDR2 is ANQGSEA in the germline V gene. CDR3 loop: CSVSPLTGRGYNEQFF. The CDR3 DNA is TGCAGCGTTTCCCCCCTGACAGGGAGGGGTTACAATGAGCAGTTCTTC.

This clonotype was found many times. The J gene is TRBJ2-2, the V gene TRBV18; 10 bases are a match to TRBD2. V gave up 4 bases and J gave up 8 bases; unmatched junction bases: 7. Germline V CDR1 and CDR2: KGHSH, LQKENI. The CDR3 has 15 amino acids. The CDR3 region is CASSRLAGASGELFF. The DNA of the CDR3 is TGTGCCAGCTCACGCCTAGCGGGAGCGTCGGGGGAGCTGTTTTTT.

Details on this clonotype: This may be a read error, as it is one base from a much larger clone. The rearrangement joins TRBV3-1 to TRBJ1-3; D may be TRBD1 (6 bases). V was clipped by 5 bases and J by 0 bases, with 14 bases between them. CDR3 length: 16 amino acids. Germline V gives CDR1 LGHDT, CDR2 YNNKEL (reference sequence). The CDR3 nucleotides read TGTGCCAGCAGCGCGTTGACAGGCTTCTCTGGAAACACCATATATTTT. Its protein product is CASSALTGFSGNTIYF.

In its sample, this clonotype was seen a few times. The rearrangement uses TRBV5-1 and TRBJ1-6; D is perhaps TRBD1 (5 bases). V shed 1 base and J shed 4 bases, with 15 bases lying between them. The CDR3 is 17 residues long. Per germline, CDR1 SGHRS and CDR2 YFSETQ. As DNA, the CDR3 is TGCGCCAGCAGCTTGTTCGCCGACAGAGCATATAATTCACCCCTCCACTTT. Protein: CASSLFADRAYNSPLHF.

This clonotype was counted ten times or more. The CDR3 DNA is TGTGCCAGCAGTTGGGTGACAGGGGAGGGCGAGCAGTACTTC. Protein: CASSWVTGEGEQYF. The rearrangement uses TRBV27 and TRBJ2-7; weak D call: TRBD1 (8 bases). Trimming cost V 4 bases and J 6 bases, with 16 bases left between them. Germline CDR1 MNHEY, CDR2 SMNVEV (reference sequence). The CDR3 runs 14 residues.

This chain joins TRBV27 and TRBJ1-1; 8 positions agree with TRBD1. After removal of 0 bases from V and 6 bases from J, the junction contained 15 bases not matched to a gene. This CDR3 region has 18 residues. The germline CDR1 and CDR2 sequences are MNHEY and SMNVEV (reference sequence). CDR3 nucleotides: TGTGCCAGCAGTTTATCGGGGCCCATACAGGGGGGGTATGCTGAAGCTTTCTTT. Translating gives CASSLSGPIQGGYAEAFF.

This clonotype was detected ten times or more. The J gene is TRBJ2-7, the V gene TRBV15; 10 nucleotides match TRBD2. Germline trimming cut 2 bases from V and 3 bases from J; bases unmatched to any gene: 4. This CDR3 spans 15 amino acids. Germline CDR1 is LNHNV and CDR2 is YYDKDF (reference sequence). CDR3 protein: CATSRSSGGDYEQYF. As DNA, the CDR3 is TGTGCCACCAGCAGATCTAGCGGGGGAGACTACGAGCAGTACTTC.

There are many counts of this clonotype. This chain joins TRBV4-1 and TRBJ2-1; no clear D gene. The V and J ends lost 0 bases and 4 bases respectively, with 16 bases between them. Germline CDR1 is MGHRA and CDR2 is YSYEKL. The CDR3 has 17 amino acids. CDR3 nucleotides: TGCGCCAGCAGCCAAGAGCCCAGCACGACCCTTTACAATGAGCAGTTCTTC. It translates to CASSQEPSTTLYNEQFF.

This clonotype showed up many times. This sequence joins TRBV12-3 or TRBV12-4 and TRBJ1-4, with 9 bases aligning to TRBD1. This CDR3 is 15 amino acids long. J gave up 5 bases and V 6 bases, and 7 bases lay outside the gene matches. The CDR3 DNA reads TGTGCCAGCAGAGCGGGACAGGGAAAAAATGAAAAACTGTTTTTT. Its translation: CASRAGQGKNEKLFF.

This CDR3 reads CASSLRWTSGRANEQFF. In DNA form, the CDR3 reads TGTGCCAGCAGCTTAAGGTGGACTAGCGGGAGGGCCAATGAGCAGTTCTTC. This chain connects TRBV7-2 to TRBJ2-1; 15 bases line up with TRBD2. Trimming took 2 bases from V and 6 from J; bases not matched to a gene: 5. CDR1 is SGHTA and CDR2 is FQGNSA in the germline V gene. CDR3 length equals 17 residues.

This clonotype occurred a few times. This chain links TRBV6-2 or TRBV6-3 with TRBJ2-1, with D possibly TRBD2 on 7 matching bases. This CDR3 is built from 15 residues. V was trimmed by 6 bases and J by 9 bases, leaving 21 bases between them. Germline V gene data show CDR1 as MNHEY and CDR2 as SVGEGT. The CDR3 spells CASSYRGAGVPEQFF. Written as DNA, the CDR3 is TGTGCCAGCAGCTATAGGGGGGCGGGAGTTCCTGAGCAGTTCTTC.

This clonotype was recorded at least ten times. This rearrangement joins TRBV12-3 or TRBV12-4 to TRBJ1-6; 9 bases fit TRBD1. The CDR3 loop spans 14 amino acids. The V gene end was trimmed by 5 bases and the J gene end by 8 bases; junction bases not matched to a gene: 4. The DNA of the CDR3 is TGTGCCAGCAGTCAAGGGACAGGGTATTCACCCCTCCACTTT. It specifies CASSQGTGYSPLHF.